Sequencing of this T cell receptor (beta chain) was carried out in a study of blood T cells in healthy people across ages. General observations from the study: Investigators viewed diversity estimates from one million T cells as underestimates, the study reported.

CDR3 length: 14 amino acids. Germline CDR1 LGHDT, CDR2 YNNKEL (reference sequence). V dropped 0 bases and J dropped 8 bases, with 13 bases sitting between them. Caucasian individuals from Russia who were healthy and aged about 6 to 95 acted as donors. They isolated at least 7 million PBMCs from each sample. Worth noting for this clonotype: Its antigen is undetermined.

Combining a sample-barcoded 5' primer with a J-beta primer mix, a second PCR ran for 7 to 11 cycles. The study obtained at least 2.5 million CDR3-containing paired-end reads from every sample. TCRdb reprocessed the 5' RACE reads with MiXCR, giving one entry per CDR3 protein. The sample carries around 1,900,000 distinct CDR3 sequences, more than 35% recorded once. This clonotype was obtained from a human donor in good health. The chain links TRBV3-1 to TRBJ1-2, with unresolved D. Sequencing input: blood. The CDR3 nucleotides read TGTGCCAGCAGCCAAGATCGAGCCTCGCGGGGCTACACCTTC. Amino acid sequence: CASSQDRASRGYTF.